The clone carrying this T cell receptor beta chain was recorded many times. Researchers took RNA transcripts and amplified the TCR beta CDR3 regions from them. The HTBI primer set served for first-round RT-PCR of the TCR CDR3. One entry per CDR3 protein results from TCRdb running MiXCR on the multiplex PCR reads. This sample has a few hundred thousand distinct CDR3 sequences, with 20% found just once. The sample comes from a study of T cells in Graves' hyperthyroidism and ophthalmopathy. Stable Graves' hyperthyroidism denoted no ophthalmopathy progression over 18 months. The hyperthyroidism patients had all been newly diagnosed, and their disease duration was under 2 months. Their ages ranged from 18 to 65 years. This sample holds PBMCs from roughly 10 ml fresh peripheral blood. Sequenced: blood. This clonotype was obtained from a man aged 18-30 years with Graves' hyperthyroidism.

Written as DNA, the CDR3 is TGCAGTGCTAGAGATCCAGCGGGGAATACTCACCAAGAGACCCAGTACTTC. Its translation: CSARDPAGNTHQETQYF. The rearrangement uses TRBV20-1 and TRBJ2-5; TRBD2 aligns across 7 bases. The CDR3 spans 17 residues. Per the germline V gene, CDR1 is DFQATT and CDR2 is SNEGSKA (reference sequence). V lost 0 bases and J lost 0; bases outside the gene matches: 10.